Reported below is one T cell receptor (beta chain). Its target is not known. This record comes from a study of T-cell reconstitution after alpha-beta-depleted transplantation in children. The germline V and J ends were trimmed by 6 bases and 6 bases, with 24 bases remaining between them. CDR3 length equals 17 residues. CDR1 is SGHVS, CDR2 FQNEAQ, per germline. Study-wide results and caveats: After transplant, at about two months, alpha-beta T cells were reportedly derived from several hundred expanded graft clones. T-cell numbers and diversity, one year after transplant, stemmed largely from T cells that were newly produced. Some patients' high day-60 TCRbeta diversity was traced to surviving recipient T cells and thymic progenitors.

Researchers prepared the TCRbeta library using unique molecular identifiers, the study reports. MiXCR, applied by TCRdb to the PCR reads, yields one record per CDR3 protein. This table has approximately 99,000 distinct CDR3 sequences, around 6.4% appearing once. The chain has TRBV7-8 and TRBJ2-1; D tentatively fits TRBD1 or TRBD2 (6 bases each). The sequencing used PBMCs, mostly from graft donor cells, collected 360 days after TCRalphabeta/CD19-depleted stem cell transplant. The receptor was derived from a male patient aged 2 to 10 who had a stem cell transplant for acute lymphoblastic leukemia, so the T cells may come from the graft donor. CDR3 nucleotide sequence: TGTGCCAGCAGTTTGGTAGGGGGGCCAGGCCGAGTCAATGAGCAGTTCTTC. Translating gives CASSLVGGPGRVNEQFF.